Listed below are T cell receptor beta chains from one sample, sequenced in a study of cytomegalovirus exposure and HLA in healthy donors. Repertoires were generated with immunoSEQ multiplex PCR, while TCRdb's copy carries only in-frame clones and drops some. In the table there are some 140,000 clones, approximately 84% of which are singletons. The sample comprised PBMCs. The receptors originated from a woman aged 25-40 years in good health and CMV-seronegative. CDR3s include the opening cysteine and the closing phenylalanine or tryptophan. The D gene is left open where the match is weak. Only some rows state a clone size, as once, few, many or a class for expanded clones.

V	D	size	J	length	CDR3	DNA
TRBV13	NA	NA	TRBJ1-2	17	CASSLEGREIGFYGYTF	TGTGCCAGCAGCTTAGAGGGCAGGGAAATAGGTTTTTATGGCTACACCTTC
TRBV6-6	NA	NA	TRBJ1-2	16	CASSRDISVRSYGYTF	TGTGCCAGCAGTCGGGACATTTCGGTCAGGAGCTATGGCTACACCTTC
TRBV2	TRBD1	few	TRBJ1-2	16	CASSRGQGSVLGGYTF	TGTGCCAGCAGTCGTGGACAGGGATCTGTCCTCGGTGGCTACACCTTC
TRBV28	NA	NA	TRBJ1-5	15	CASSWAKGGYQPQHF	TGTGCCAGCAGTTGGGCTAAAGGGGGATACCAGCCCCAGCATTTT
TRBV6-1	NA	NA	TRBJ2-2	15	CASSPVGGAYGELFF	TGTGCCAGCAGTCCCGTAGGGGGGGCCTACGGGGAGCTGTTTTTT
TRBV29-1	NA	NA	TRBJ1-1	12	CSVVGQGTEAFF	TGCAGCGTTGTGGGGCAGGGCACTGAAGCTTTCTTT
TRBV7-9	TRBD2	many	TRBJ2-1	16	CASSFWKGLAGNEQFF	TGTGCCAGCAGCTTTTGGAAAGGACTAGCGGGTAATGAGCAGTTCTTC
TRBV28	NA	NA	TRBJ2-4	13	CASSPGRGNIQYF	TGTGCCAGCAGCCCTGGCAGAGGAAACATTCAGTACTTC
TRBV6-1	TRBD1	NA	TRBJ2-1	14	CAAGQDLRYNEQFF	TGTGCCGCCGGACAGGACTTAAGGTACAATGAGCAGTTCTTC
TRBV4-1	NA	NA	TRBJ1-1	11	CASSQETKAFF	TGCGCCAGCAGCCAAGAGACTAAAGCTTTCTTT
TRBV9	TRBD1	few	TRBJ1-3	13	CASSVRQGGTIYF	TGTGCCAGCAGCGTTAGACAGGGGGGGACCATATATTTT
TRBV2	NA	NA	TRBJ2-7	12	CASDVGGYEQYF	TGTGCCAGCGACGTGGGGGGATACGAGCAGTACTTC
TRBV27	NA	NA	TRBJ1-6	14	CASTALGQNSPLHF	TGTGCCAGCACCGCCTTGGGGCAGAATTCACCCCTCCACTTT
TRBV19	NA	NA	TRBJ1-6	15	CASSTETGPLSPLHF	TGTGCCAGTAGTACGGAGACAGGTCCGCTCTCACCCCTCCACTTT
TRBV5-6	NA	NA	TRBJ2-1	16	CASSLTQTGYYNEQFF	TGTGCCAGCAGCTTGACCCAGACAGGTTACTACAATGAGCAGTTCTTC
TRBV29-1	NA	NA	TRBJ1-5	13	CSVGGSSSQPQHF	TGCAGCGTTGGCGGCAGCTCTAGTCAGCCCCAGCATTTT
TRBV30	NA	NA	TRBJ1-4	12	CARGTPAAKLFF	TGTGCCCGAGGGACTCCGGCGGCAAAACTGTTTTTT
TRBV5-1	NA	NA	TRBJ1-1	15	CASSVKGSLTVEAFF	TGCGCCAGCAGCGTGAAGGGGTCCCTCACGGTTGAAGCTTTCTTT
TRBV29-1	NA	NA	TRBJ1-4	13	CSVARGHNEKLFF	TGCAGCGTTGCCAGGGGCCATAATGAAAAACTGTTTTTT
TRBV5-6	TRBD1	NA	TRBJ2-2	17	CASSKGTDRTNTGELFF	TGTGCCAGCAGCAAAGGGACAGATAGAACCAACACCGGGGAGCTGTTTTTT
TRBV5-1	TRBD1	NA	TRBJ1-1	13	CASSSGQHTEAFF	TGCGCCAGCAGCTCGGGACAGCACACTGAAGCTTTCTTT
TRBV29-1	NA	NA	TRBJ2-5	13	CSARSADQETQYF	TGCAGCGCCAGATCCGCCGACCAAGAGACCCAGTACTTC
TRBV2	NA	few	TRBJ1-4	14	CASRSLGTNEKLFF	TGTGCCAGCAGGAGTCTAGGCACTAATGAAAAACTGTTTTTT
TRBV29-1	TRBD1	NA	TRBJ1-2	12	CSTDRGPEGYTF	TGCAGCACCGACAGGGGGCCCGAGGGCTACACCTTC
TRBV11-2	TRBD1	NA	TRBJ1-2	13	CASSLTGRDGYTF	TGTGCCAGCAGCTTGACAGGGCGGGATGGCTACACCTTC
TRBV7-2	TRBD1	NA	TRBJ1-4	14	CASSFRQGGEKLFF	TGTGCCAGCAGCTTCCGACAGGGGGGTGAAAAACTGTTTTTT
TRBV7-9	NA	NA	TRBJ1-1	14	CASSPFVGGAEAFF	TGTGCCAGCAGCCCCTTTGTGGGGGGGGCTGAAGCTTTCTTT
TRBV5-5	NA	NA	TRBJ2-7	13	CASSRSTVYEQYF	TGTGCCAGCAGCCGCTCAACGGTCTACGAGCAGTACTTC
TRBV30	NA	NA	TRBJ1-1	15	CAWSVSLTSGYEAFF	TGTGCCTGGAGTGTCTCTCTCACCTCGGGGTATGAAGCTTTCTTT
TRBV2	NA	NA	TRBJ2-7	11	CASQGSEEQYF	TGTGCCAGTCAGGGTTCTGAAGAGCAGTACTTC
TRBV2	NA	NA	TRBJ1-5	13	CASSSDSNQPQHF	TGTGCCAGCTCGTCAGATAGCAATCAGCCCCAGCATTTT
TRBV7-2	NA	NA	TRBJ1-2	12	CASSVDRYGYTF	TGTGCCAGCAGCGTGGACAGATATGGCTACACCTTC
TRBV19	TRBD1	once	TRBJ1-5	16	CASRGGTGNSNQPQHF	TGTGCCAGTAGGGGGGGGACAGGTAACAGCAATCAGCCCCAGCATTTT
TRBV7-2	TRBD1	NA	TRBJ2-3	16	CASSFQDRGTADTQYF	TGTGCCAGCAGCTTTCAAGACAGGGGAACGGCAGATACGCAGTATTTT
TRBV27	NA	NA	TRBJ1-2	14	CASSLNGQTYGYTF	TGTGCCAGCAGTTTAAACGGACAGACCTATGGCTACACCTTC
TRBV5-6	NA	NA	TRBJ1-1	13	CASSVSGVAEAFF	TGTGCCAGCAGCGTCTCAGGGGTGGCTGAAGCTTTCTTT
TRBV6-1	NA	NA	TRBJ1-2	13	CASSRPAVIGYTF	TGTGCCAGCAGTCGACCGGCGGTGATCGGCTACACCTTC
TRBV4-3	TRBD1	NA	TRBJ1-1	12	CASRGQHTEAFF	TGCGCCAGCAGGGGACAGCACACTGAAGCTTTCTTT
TRBV9	NA	NA	TRBJ1-6	16	CASSKSGDSYNSPLHF	TGTGCCAGCAGCAAATCAGGAGACAGCTATAATTCACCCCTCCACTTT
TRBV13	NA	NA	TRBJ2-5	15	CASSWADDTQETQYF	TGTGCCAGCAGCTGGGCCGACGATACCCAAGAGACCCAGTACTTC
TRBV27	NA	NA	TRBJ2-7	13	CATTGGVGGEQYF	TGTGCCACCACGGGTGGGGTAGGGGGAGAGCAGTACTTC
TRBV7-2	TRBD2	NA	TRBJ2-7	14	CASSFSGDWYEQYF	TGTGCCAGCAGCTTCAGCGGGGATTGGTACGAGCAGTACTTC
TRBV21-1	NA	NA	TRBJ1-1	19	CASSKGTGTGGARVTEAFF	TGTGCCAGCAGCAAAGGAACGGGGACAGGGGGCGCTAGGGTCACTGAAGCTTTCTTT
TRBV2	NA	NA	TRBJ2-7	12	CASNAEPYEQYF	TGTGCCAGCAACGCAGAACCCTACGAGCAGTACTTC
TRBV6-5	TRBD1	NA	TRBJ1-4	14	CASSIDRGGEKLFF	TGTGCCAGCAGTATAGACAGGGGTGGTGAAAAACTGTTTTTT
TRBV5-1	NA	NA	TRBJ1-2	14	CASSLGFTGNGYTF	TGCGCCAGCAGCTTGGGTTTCACAGGGAATGGCTACACCTTC